A single sample gave rise to the 13 T cell receptor beta chains below, sequenced in a study of T cell clonality in common variable immunodeficiency. Method: immunoSEQ multiplex PCR; TCRdb's copy keeps in-frame clones and lacks some. The repertoire consists of tens of thousands of clones, none detected only once. Sequenced sample: peripheral blood mononuclear cells. These receptors came from a person between 18 and 69 years old in good health.

There are many counts of this clone. With the read ending 3 residues before the CDR3 end, the germline J gene is used to fill in that end. The chain has TRBV9 and TRBJ1-4; TRBD1 matches at 7 bases. Germline V gene data show CDR1 as SGDLS and CDR2 as YYNGEE. The V and J ends lost 3 bases and 7 bases, in that order; junction bases with no gene match: 30. The CDR3 extends over 22 amino acids. The sequenced part of the CDR3 DNA is TGTGCCAGCAGCGACCCCACCGACAAGAAACGGGACAGCCTCGAACCCCGTGAAAAA. Its translation is CASSDPTDKKRDSLEPREK. The whole CDR3 sequence is CASSDPTDKKRDSLEPREKLFF.

CDR3 DNA, as far as it was read: TGTGCCAGTAGTAGACTAGCGGGGGTAACCCTTGGCACAGATACC. Its protein product is CASSRLAGVTLGTDT. The CDR3 in its entirety is CASSRLAGVTLGTDTYTF. V usage is TRBV19 and J usage is TRBJ1-2; weak D call: TRBD1 (5 bases). The read terminates 3 residues before the CDR3 end, so the remaining end is supplied by the germline J gene. Per germline, CDR1 LNHDA and CDR2 SQIVND (reference sequence). The CDR3 totals 18 residues.

This clone was recorded at least ten times. With the read ending 3 residues before the CDR3 end, the germline J gene is used to fill in that end. The chain carries TRBV5-1 and TRBJ2-7, with no clear D. The CDR3 is 15 amino acids. The V and J ends lost 1 base and 0 bases respectively, with 11 bases between them. Per germline, CDR1 SGHRS and CDR2 YFSETQ. CDR3 DNA (partial): TGCGCCAGCAGCTTGAGTGCAGGAACCTCCTACGAG. Its translation is CASSLSAGTSYE. The CDR3 as a whole reads CASSLSAGTSYEQYF.

This clone was picked up a small number of times. From the germline J gene comes the end of the CDR3, since the read stops 3 residues before it. The chain employs TRBV7-6 and TRBJ2-2; a possible D gene is TRBD1 (5 bases). Germline V gene lookup returns CDR1 SGHVS and CDR2 FNYEAQ. CDR3 length: 16 amino acids. The CDR3 loop reads CASSSRPGITNEKLFF. The part of the CDR3 DNA that was read is TGTGCCAGCAGCTCGAGACCAGGGATCACTAATGAAAAG.

This clone showed up just a few times. The read ends 3 residues shy of where the CDR3 ends; the end is completed using the germline J gene. The gene calls are TRBV18 and TRBJ2-7; TRBD1 agrees at 7 bases. Germline values: CDR1 KGHSH, CDR2 LQKENI. The CDR3 is 13 residues long. Losses at the gene ends were 4 bases for V and 5 bases for J; bases not matched to a gene: 5. CDR3 sequence reads: CASSRAGGDEQYF. Incomplete CDR3 DNA: TGTGCCAGCTCACGGGCAGGGGGAGACGAG. Full variable domain (outside the CDR3, taken from reference TRBV18 and TRBJ2-7): NAGVMQNPRHLVRRRGQEARLRCSPMKGHSHVYWYRQLPEEGLKFMVYLQKENIIDESGMPKERFSAEFPKEGPSILRIQQVVRGDSAAYFCASSRAGGDEQYFGPGTRLTVT.

This clone was observed many times. Read sequence stops 3 residues before the CDR3 end, and the germline J gene provides the missing end. The chain employs TRBV23-1 and TRBJ1-5, with D maybe TRBD1 (6 bases). TRBV23-1 is flagged as an ORF with uncertain function. Deletions cut 3 bases from V and 6 bases from J, with 12 bases between. This CDR3 spans 14 amino acids. The covered CDR3 bases are TGCGCCAGCAGTCACCCCAGGGGAGTTCAGCCC. Translation gives CASSHPRGVQP. The whole CDR3 region reads CASSHPRGVQPQHF.

This clone was detected ten times or more. The CDR3 bases that were read are TGCAGTGCTAGAGATCTAGCGGGGGGGCCGATGACCTACAATGAG. This codes for CSARDLAGGPMTYNE. The full-length CDR3 reads as CSARDLAGGPMTYNEQFF. The chain uses TRBV20-1 and TRBJ2-1; 12 bases match TRBD2. Sequencing ends 3 residues short of the CDR3 end; the germline J gene provides the rest. The J segment lost 2 bases and the V segment lost 0 bases, leaving 8 bases of the junction unmatched. In germline, CDR1 is DFQATT, CDR2 SNEGSKA (reference sequence). The CDR3 consists of 18 residues.

This clone was detected ten times or more. A much bigger clone sits one base away, suggesting this may be a read error. The observed sequence ends 3 residues before the CDR3 terminus, with the missing tail filled in from the germline J gene. The chain combines TRBV6-2 or TRBV6-3 with TRBJ2-3; TRBD1 matches at 7 bases. This CDR3 spans 13 amino acids. Per the germline V gene, CDR1 is MNHEY and CDR2 is SVGEGT. CDR3 protein: CASSWTGYQPQYF. CDR3 DNA (partial): TGTGCCAGCAGTTGGACAGGCTATCAGCCG.

This clone came up a few times. The missing CDR3 end, 3 residues past where the read stops, is filled in from the germline J gene. The rearrangement links TRBV7-6 to TRBJ1-6; 9 positions match TRBD1. This CDR3 has 13 residues. Germline assignment: CDR1 SGHVS and CDR2 FNYEAQ. Trimming at V came to 2 bases and at J to 10 bases, leaving 0 bases not matched to a gene. The sequenced part of the CDR3 DNA is TGTGCCAGCAGCTTAACAGGGGGCTCACCC. This encodes CASSLTGGSP. The entire CDR3 sequence reads CASSLTGGSPLHF.

This clone was observed at least ten times. The read terminates 3 residues ahead of where the CDR3 ends, so the germline J gene completes it. The chain joins TRBV7-7 to TRBJ2-7; 8 bases line up with TRBD1. The germline V gene has CDR1 SSHAT and CDR2 FNYEAQ (reference sequence). The V gene end was trimmed by 4 bases and the J gene end by 1 base; junction bases not matched to a gene: 6. This CDR3 spans 15 amino acids. Partial CDR3 DNA: TGTGCCAGCAGCTCTGGACAGGGCCCTTCCTACGAG. The encoded protein is CASSSGQGPSYE. The whole CDR3 sequence reads CASSSGQGPSYEQYF.

This clone was seen ten or more times. The read ends 3 residues shy of where the CDR3 ends; the end is completed using the germline J gene. The rearrangement joins TRBV5-1 to TRBJ2-3; TRBD1 matches 9 bases. The CDR3 sequence is 16 residues long. CDR1 is SGHRS and CDR2 is YFSETQ in the germline V gene. The junction had 9 bases not matched to a gene; V was cut back by 4 bases and J by 3 bases. Incomplete CDR3 DNA: TGCGCCAGCAGCATACCGACAGGGGGTCCAACAGATACG. Its protein product is CASSIPTGGPTDT. The full CDR3 reads CASSIPTGGPTDTQYF.

This clone was recorded at least ten times. With the read ending 3 residues before the CDR3 end, the germline J gene is used to fill in that end. The chain recombines TRBV5-5 with TRBJ2-1; tentative D call: TRBD1 (6 bases). The V end lost 3 bases, the J end lost 3 bases, and 13 bases lay between the germline ends. From germline, CDR1 is SGHKS and CDR2 YYEKEE (reference sequence). This CDR3 has 15 residues. CDR3 region: CASSSGTTRYNEQFF. The part of the CDR3 DNA that was read is TGTGCCAGCAGCTCCGGGACAACCCGCTACAATGAG.

Ten or more counts support this clone. The CDR3 goes on 3 residues after the read ends, and that part is filled in from the germline J gene. This chain connects TRBV5-1 to TRBJ1-1; tentatively, D is TRBD1 (5 bases). Per the germline V gene, CDR1 is SGHRS and CDR2 is YFSETQ. Trimming left V 1 base short and J 4 bases short, with 17 bases between. The CDR3 is 16 residues long. CDR3 region: CASSLFGGGAATEAFF. CDR3 bases read: TGCGCCAGCAGCTTGTTCGGGGGAGGAGCCGCCACTGAA.